Each of the 26 T cell receptor beta chains below was sequenced from the same sample in a study of blood T cell repertoires in COVID-19. Only in-frame clones appear in the TCRdb table, and some are missing; sequencing was by immunoSEQ multiplex PCR. The data show approximately 300,000 clones, 86% seen once. The material sequenced was PBMCs or T cells enriched from blood (not recorded which). Receptors originate from a young woman who had recovered from COVID-19.

The genes are TRBV6-4 and TRBJ2-1; 7 positions match TRBD2. Germline V gives CDR1 MRHNA, CDR2 SNTAGT. V gave up 4 bases and J gave up 9 bases; unmatched junction bases: 6. The CDR3 has 13 amino acids. CDR3 sequence: CASSGLAGGEQFF. The CDR3 nucleotides are TGTGCCAGCAGTGGACTAGCTGGGGGTGAGCAGTTCTTC.

The J gene is TRBJ1-4, the V gene TRBV27, with 7 positions matching TRBD1. The CDR3 spans 13 residues. V gave up 6 bases and J gave up 8 bases; unmatched junction bases: 6. Germline CDR1 and CDR2: MNHEY and SMNVEV (reference sequence). CDR3 nucleotides: TGTGCCAGCAGCCCACAGGGGTGGGAAAAACTGTTTTTT. It is translated as CASSPQGWEKLFF.

This chain connects TRBV19 to TRBJ1-4; 8 bases map to TRBD1. After removal of 4 bases from V and 5 bases from J, the junction contained 9 bases not matched to a gene. The CDR3 runs 16 residues. CDR1 and CDR2 (germline): LNHDA, SQIVND (reference sequence). CDR3 DNA: TGTGCCAGTAGTACATCGACAGGGGCAATAAATGAAAAACTGTTTTTT. This sequence encodes CASSTSTGAINEKLFF. Using reference TRBV19 and TRBJ1-4 for the parts outside the CDR3, the full variable domain is DGGITQSPKYLFRKEGQNVTLSCEQNLNHDAMYWYRQDPGQGLRLIYYSQIVNDFQKGDIAEGYSVSREKKESFPLTVTSAQKNPTAFYLCASSTSTGAINEKLFFGSGTQLSVL.

The chain joins TRBV5-1 to TRBJ2-3, with D perhaps matching TRBD1 (5 bases). CDR1 SGHRS and CDR2 YFSETQ come from the germline V gene. This CDR3 is built from 14 residues. Trimming took 2 bases from V and 3 from J, leaving 10 bases between them. The CDR3 here is CASSLIKGTDTQYF. The CDR3 DNA reads as TGCGCCAGCAGCTTAATTAAGGGGACAGATACGCAGTATTTT.

The CDR3 region has the DNA TGTGCCAGCAGTGCGGGACAGACAAACTATGGCTACACCTTC. This codes for CASSAGQTNYGYTF. The chain joins TRBV28 to TRBJ1-2; TRBD1 aligns across 7 bases. CDR3 length: 14 amino acids. CDR1 and CDR2 from the germline V gene are MDHEN and SYDVKM. After removal of 5 bases from V and 2 bases from J, the junction contained 5 bases not matched to a gene.

The genes are TRBV6-5 and TRBJ1-2; D is undetermined. V was pared by 6 bases and J by 4 bases, with 12 bases between. Germline loops: CDR1 MNHEY, CDR2 SVGAGI. CDR3 length equals 13 residues. In nucleotides, the CDR3 is TGTGCCAGCAGCGCGGTCGTGACCTATGGCTACACCTTC. Translation: CASSAVVTYGYTF.

Here the CDR3 reads CASSFPSGGDNEQFF. DNA for the CDR3: TGTGCCAGCAGCTTTCCTAGCGGGGGGGACAATGAGCAGTTCTTC. The chain carries TRBV9 and TRBJ2-1, with 12 nucleotides matching TRBD2. CDR3 length: 15 amino acids. The V gene's germline CDR1 is SGDLS and CDR2 YYNGEE. Unmatched junction bases numbered 4, after V lost 4 bases and J lost 5 bases.

The gene calls are TRBV28 and TRBJ2-5, with a possible D match to TRBD1 (6 bases). The V and J ends lost 4 bases and 3 bases respectively, with 15 bases between them. CDR3 length: 15 amino acids. CDR1 MDHEN and CDR2 SYDVKM come from the germline V gene. Here the CDR3 DNA reads TGTGCCAGCAGTTCGCAGGGGACCCCCGAAGAGACCCAGTACTTC. Amino acid sequence: CASSSQGTPEETQYF.

The chain joins TRBV30 to TRBJ1-5; TRBD1 might be the D (6 bases). CDR3 length equals 14 residues. The germline gives CDR1 GTSNPN, CDR2 SVGIG (reference sequence). With 5 bases removed from V and 3 bases from J, the gap between germline ends came to 14 bases. The CDR3 coding sequence is TGTGCCTGGGGCCCCGGGACACTCAATCAGCCCCAGCATTTT. Translation: CAWGPGTLNQPQHF.

The J gene is TRBJ1-4, the V gene TRBV28, with D uncertain. V was shortened by 7 bases and J by 3 bases, with 18 bases between the two germline ends. The CDR3 is 16 residues long. The V gene's germline CDR1 is MDHEN and CDR2 SYDVKM. The CDR3 spells CASTRRVGGANEKLFF. As DNA, the CDR3 is TGTGCCAGCACCCGAAGGGTGGGAGGCGCTAATGAAAAACTGTTTTTT.

The V and J genes are TRBV5-1 and TRBJ2-5; possibly TRBD1 for D (6 bases). This CDR3 spans 14 amino acids. The germline gives CDR1 SGHRS, CDR2 YFSETQ. V lost 2 bases and J lost 3, with 11 bases in between. The CDR3 DNA is TGCGCCAGCAGCTTCCAGGGGTTAAAAGAGACCCAGTACTTC. Encoded protein: CASSFQGLKETQYF.

J is TRBJ1-5 and V is TRBV30, with D tentatively TRBD1 (6 bases). Germline CDR1 GTSNPN, CDR2 SVGIG (reference sequence). The ends were cut back, 3 bases at V and 4 bases at J, with 13 bases in the middle. The length of the CDR3 is 14 residues. The CDR3 loop reads CAWSGRTVNQPQHF. CDR3 sequence (DNA): TGTGCCTGGAGCGGACGGACAGTAAATCAGCCCCAGCATTTT.

This clone was counted a few times. The rearrangement joins TRBV5-4 to TRBJ2-5; D gene ambiguous. V dropped 1 base and J dropped 5 bases, with 9 bases sitting between them. The germline gives CDR1 SGHNT, CDR2 YYREEE (reference sequence). This CDR3 region has 13 residues. The CDR3 sequence: CASSLSIAETQYF. Here the CDR3 DNA reads TGTGCCAGCAGCTTGTCTATCGCGGAGACCCAGTACTTC.

J is TRBJ2-2 and V is TRBV19; 10 nucleotides match TRBD2. J lost 4 bases, V lost 6 bases, and 2 bases had no gene match. Germline V lookup: CDR1 LNHDA, CDR2 SQIVND (reference sequence). The CDR3 runs 14 residues. The CDR3 protein is CASRKREGTGELFF. The CDR3 nucleotides read TGTGCCAGTAGAAAGCGGGAGGGCACCGGGGAGCTGTTTTTT.

The rearrangement links TRBV19 to TRBJ1-5; TRBD1 might be the D (6 bases). The V and J ends lost 4 bases and 5 bases respectively, with 24 bases between them. CDR1 is LNHDA and CDR2 is SQIVND in the germline V gene (reference sequence). The CDR3 has 18 amino acids. This chain's CDR3 is CASSKSAGVTFDDQPQHF. CDR3 nucleotide sequence: TGTGCCAGTAGTAAGTCTGCAGGGGTCACCTTTGATGATCAGCCCCAGCATTTT.

V and J are TRBV19 and TRBJ2-1; 7 nucleotides agree with TRBD1. Per the germline V gene, CDR1 is LNHDA and CDR2 is SQIVND (reference sequence). The V gene end was trimmed by 5 bases and the J gene end by 4 bases; junction bases not matched to a gene: 8. The CDR3 is 15 amino acids. The CDR3 bases are TGTGCCAGTAGTTTAAGAGGGACAGTGTACAATGAGCAGTTCTTC. It specifies CASSLRGTVYNEQFF.

The V call is TRBV3-1 (or the pseudogene TRBV3-2), the J call TRBJ2-2, with D unresolved. With 0 bases removed from V and 4 bases from J, the gap between germline ends came to 9 bases. Germline CDR1 is LGHDT and CDR2 is YNNKEL (reference sequence). CDR3 length: 15 residues. The CDR3 DNA reads as TGTGCCAGCAGCCAAGATACTCGCGCCACCGGGGAGCTGTTTTTT. It encodes CASSQDTRATGELFF.

This chain joins TRBV7-9 and TRBJ2-1; D remains unclear. Germline CDR1 is SEHNR and CDR2 is FQNEAQ (reference sequence). V dropped 2 bases and J dropped 7 bases, with 12 bases sitting between them. CDR3 length: 14 amino acids. CDR3 residues: CASSLRLELNEQFF. CDR3 sequence (DNA): TGTGCCAGCAGCTTAAGGCTAGAGTTAAATGAGCAGTTCTTC.

This clone was detected only once. The chain recombines TRBV11-3 with TRBJ2-5; D not certain. CDR3 length: 15 amino acids. Trimming removed 1 base from V and 5 bases from J, with 14 bases in between. From germline, CDR1 is SGHNT and CDR2 YENEEA. CDR3 protein: CASSLGSALGETQYF. DNA for the CDR3: TGTGCCAGCAGCTTAGGATCGGCTCTCGGGGAGACCCAGTACTTC.

J is TRBJ1-3 and V is TRBV5-1; D uncertain. Germline V CDR1 and CDR2: SGHRS, YFSETQ. The CDR3 totals 16 residues. V dropped 0 bases and J dropped 3 bases, with 13 bases sitting between them. The CDR3: CASSLDVGTGGNTIYF. The CDR3 DNA follows: TGCGCCAGCAGCTTGGACGTGGGCACCGGTGGAAACACCATATATTTT.

The chain combines TRBV11-2 with TRBJ2-4; TRBD2 matches at 10 bases. This CDR3 has 19 residues. Germline assignment: CDR1 SGHAT and CDR2 FQNNGV. The junction had 17 bases not matched to a gene; V was cut back by 2 bases and J by 7 bases. CDR3 sequence reads: CASSLRRSGRAGFLNIQYF. The CDR3 DNA follows: TGTGCCAGCAGCTTAAGGAGAAGCGGGAGGGCGGGATTCCTGAACATTCAGTACTTC.

J is TRBJ2-1 and V is TRBV7-3, with 8 nucleotides matching TRBD2. Germline CDR1 reads SGHTA; CDR2 reads FQGTGA. There are 15 residues in the CDR3. Germline trimming cut 4 bases from V and 2 bases from J; bases unmatched to any gene: 4. CDR3 sequence: CASSYGRAPYNEQFF. As DNA, the CDR3 is TGTGCCAGCAGCTACGGGAGGGCCCCCTACAATGAGCAGTTCTTC.

V and J are TRBV5-1 and TRBJ2-1; 8 bases align to TRBD1. J gave up 8 bases and V 0 bases, and 7 bases lay outside the gene matches. The CDR3 loop spans 15 amino acids. CDR1 and CDR2 from the germline V gene are SGHRS and YFSETQ. The CDR3 protein is CASSLGQGLSDEQFF. As DNA, the CDR3 is TGCGCCAGCAGCTTGGGACAGGGGCTGAGCGATGAGCAGTTCTTC.

CDR3 in amino acids: CASKDFSGTSSYNEQFF. The DNA for the CDR3 is TGTGCCAGCAAAGATTTTTCAGGGACTAGCTCCTACAATGAGCAGTTCTTC. This chain connects TRBV2 to TRBJ2-1; 8 bases are shared with TRBD2. V lost 7 bases, J lost 0 bases, and 11 bases stayed unmatched. The V gene's germline CDR1 is SNHLY and CDR2 FYNNEI. This CDR3 contains 17 residues.

This clone was counted a single time. The chain employs TRBV24-1 and TRBJ2-2, with a tentative D call TRBD2 (6 bases). The V gene lost 3 bases and the J gene lost 4 bases, with 8 bases spanning the gap. The CDR3 runs 14 residues. The germline gives CDR1 KGHDR, CDR2 SFDVKD. The CDR3 DNA sequence: TGTGCCACCAGTGATCGGGGACTCACCGGGGAGCTGTTTTTT. Translating it yields CATSDRGLTGELFF.

The rearrangement joins TRBV18 to TRBJ2-3, with 9 bases identical to TRBD2. The CDR3 length is 14 residues. J gave up 6 bases and V 6 bases, and 7 bases lay outside the gene matches. Looked up from germline, CDR1 is KGHSH and CDR2 is LQKENI. This CDR3 reads CASSSAGGQDTQYF. The CDR3 bases are TGTGCCAGCTCTTCCGCGGGGGGGCAGGATACGCAGTATTTT.